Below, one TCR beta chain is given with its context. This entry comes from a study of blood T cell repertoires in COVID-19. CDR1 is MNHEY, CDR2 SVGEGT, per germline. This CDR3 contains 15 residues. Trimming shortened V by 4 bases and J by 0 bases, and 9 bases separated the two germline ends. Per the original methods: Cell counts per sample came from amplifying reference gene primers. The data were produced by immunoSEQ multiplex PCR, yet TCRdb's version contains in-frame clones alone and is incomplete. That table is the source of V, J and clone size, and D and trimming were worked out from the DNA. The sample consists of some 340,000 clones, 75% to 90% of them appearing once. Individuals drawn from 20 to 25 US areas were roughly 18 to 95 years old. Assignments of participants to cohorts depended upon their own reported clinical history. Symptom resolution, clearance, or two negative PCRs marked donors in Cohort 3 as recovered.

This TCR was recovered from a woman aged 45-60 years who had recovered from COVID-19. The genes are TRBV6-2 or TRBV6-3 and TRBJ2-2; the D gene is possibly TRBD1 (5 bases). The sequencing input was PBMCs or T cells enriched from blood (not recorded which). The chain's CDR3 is CASSWTRTNTGELFF. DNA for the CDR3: TGTGCCAGCAGTTGGACAAGAACGAACACCGGGGAGCTGTTTTTT.